This T cell receptor (beta chain) was retrieved from a study of blood T cell repertoires in COVID-19. The overall study: Whether acute or convalescent, the COVID-19 samples came from the United States, Italy and Spain. The cDNA or gDNA used as material had been derived from T cells, B-cell-depleted T cells, or PBMCs.

The CDR3 is 14 residues long. The V end lost 1 base, the J end lost 4 bases, and 11 bases lay between the germline ends. The germline gives CDR1 SGHTS, CDR2 YDEGEE. Per the original methods: Amplifying reference gene primers gave estimates of nucleated cell counts. Libraries were prepared by immunoSEQ multiplex PCR; TCRdb keeps only in-frame clonotypes and omits some of them. V, J and clone size reflect that table, while D and trimming were determined from the DNA. The data contain tens of thousands of clones, approximately 84% of them singletons. The chain uses TRBV5-8 and TRBJ1-1; D gene uncertain. This sequence originates from a man in his 70s with active or convalescent COVID-19. What was sequenced was peripheral blood. CDR3 bases: TGTGCCAGCAGCTTGTACCACCGGGGCACTGAAGCTTTCTTT. Amino acid sequence: CASSLYHRGTEAFF. The whole variable domain, filled in from reference TRBV5-8 and TRBJ1-1, reads EAGVTQSPTHLIKTRGQQATLRCSPISGHTSVYWYQQALGLGLQFLLWYDEGEERNRGNFPPRFSGRQFPNYSSELNVNALELEDSALYLCASSLYHRGTEAFFGQGTRLTVV.